Listed below are T cell receptor beta chains from one sample, sequenced in a study of blood T cell repertoires in COVID-19. Generated by immunoSEQ multiplex PCR, the TCRdb table keeps only in-frame clones and is missing some. The data hold 90,000 to 130,000 clones, with 82% observed a single time. The specimen sequenced was peripheral blood. These receptors came from a man in his 70s with acute or convalescent COVID-19. The CDR3 runs from the conserved cysteine through the conserved F or W. Each record gives: J gene, D gene, V gene, clone size, CDR3 protein, CDR3 DNA. A D gene is named only where the DNA matches it firmly. Some rows have no size entry. The others give once, few or many, or a class for an expanded clone.

TRBJ2-1 | TRBD1 | TRBV18 | once | CASSPGTGGYNEQFF | TGTGCCAGCTCACCCGGGACAGGGGGGTACAATGAGCAGTTCTTC
TRBJ2-1 | . | TRBV28 | . | CASGVPSGSSYNEQFF | TGTGCCAGCGGAGTCCCCAGCGGCAGCTCCTACAATGAGCAGTTCTTC
TRBJ1-1 | . | TRBV7-8 | . | CASSFLRGIEAFF | TGTGCCAGCAGCTTTCTTCGCGGAATTGAAGCTTTCTTT
TRBJ2-3 | TRBD2 | TRBV10-1 | . | CASSNGLAGFTDTQYF | TGCGCCAGCAGCAACGGACTAGCGGGATTCACAGATACGCAGTATTTT
TRBJ1-4 | . | TRBV18 | . | CASSDGLSLGEKLFF | TGTGCCAGCTCAGACGGACTTTCTTTGGGGGAAAAACTGTTTTTT
TRBJ2-3 | . | TRBV4-1 | . | CASSPKSTSTDTQYF | TGCGCCAGCAGCCCCAAGTCGACTAGCACAGATACGCAGTATTTT
TRBJ2-1 | . | TRBV6-1 | . | CASSELSNEQFF | TGTGCCAGCAGTGAACTAAGCAATGAGCAGTTCTTC
TRBJ1-4 | . | TRBV4-2 | . | CASSPHNIATNEKLFF | TGTGCCAGCAGTCCACATAACATAGCGACTAATGAAAAACTGTTTTTT
TRBJ2-1 | TRBD1 | TRBV19 | . | CASSILPGQVGTNEQFF | TGTGCCAGTAGTATTCTACCGGGACAGGTGGGCACCAATGAGCAGTTCTTC
TRBJ2-2 | . | TRBV7-3 | . | CASSPLVSAGELFF | TGTGCCAGCAGCCCCCTGGTTAGTGCCGGGGAGCTGTTTTTT
TRBJ1-6 | . | TRBV19 | . | CASRMGRNNSPLHF | TGTGCCAGTAGAATGGGGAGAAATAATTCACCCCTCCACTTT
TRBJ2-2 | TRBD1 | TRBV3-1/TRBV3-2 | . | CASSQRDRANTGELFF | TGTGCCAGCAGCCAAAGGGACAGGGCGAACACCGGGGAGCTGTTTTTT
TRBJ2-3 | TRBD2 | TRBV30 | . | CACRLALDTQYF | TGTGCCTGTCGACTAGCCCTAGATACGCAGTATTTT
TRBJ2-7 | . | TRBV7-9 | . | CASSLARQVGIYEQYF | TGTGCCAGCAGCTTAGCTAGACAGGTTGGAATTTACGAGCAGTACTTC
TRBJ2-2 | . | TRBV3-1/TRBV3-2 | . | CASSHSRQPTGTGELFF | TGTGCCAGCAGCCACTCACGGCAGCCCACGGGCACCGGGGAGCTGTTTTTT